One sample yielded the 28 T cell receptor beta chains listed below, sequenced in a study of regulatory T cells in long-lasting Graves disease. Building the TCR beta libraries relied on iRepertoire HTBI primers, and CDR3 regions underwent Arm-PCR. Each CDR3 protein gets one entry after TCRdb re-called the multiplex PCR reads with MiXCR. The data show about 470,000 distinct CDR3 sequences, about 22% seen once. Stated time point: persistent/refractory GD, antithyroid drugs over 5 years with positive TRAb. PBMC RNA was the source of the TCR library. Here the sequenced sample was peripheral blood mononuclear cells (PBMCs), taken when the disease was refractory, from a patient treated with antithyroid drugs. These receptors were taken from a female donor with Graves disease.

This clonotype was seen a handful of times. This chain links TRBV28 with TRBJ2-1; D unclear. From germline, CDR1 is MDHEN and CDR2 SYDVKM. The CDR3 totals 13 residues. The ends were cut back, 3 bases at V and 10 bases at J, with 13 bases in the middle. The CDR3 region is CASSLISQREQFF. The CDR3 DNA reads TGTGCCAGCAGTTTGATCAGCCAAAGGGAGCAGTTCTTC.

This clonotype was seen only a few times. The chain couples TRBV4-1 to TRBJ1-2; D possibly corresponds to TRBD1 (5 bases). V was cut by 0 bases and J by 5 bases, with 13 bases left in between. This CDR3 contains 15 residues. Germline values: CDR1 MGHRA, CDR2 YSYEKL. CDR3 coding DNA: TGCGCCAGCAGCCAAGATGAGTGGGGCATTTATGGCTACACCTTC. Amino acids: CASSQDEWGIYGYTF.

The sample holds many counts of this clonotype. The V call is TRBV27, the J call TRBJ2-4; D remains ambiguous. The germline V gene encodes CDR1 MNHEY and CDR2 SMNVEV (reference sequence). The CDR3 contains 13 residues. With 8 bases removed from V and 0 bases from J, the gap between germline ends came to 8 bases. CDR3 sequence (DNA): TGTGCCAGCGGGATAATAGCCAAAAACATTCAGTACTTC. Translating gives CASGIIAKNIQYF.

The table lists this clonotype with many counts. CDR3 sequence: CASGPEVFYGYTF. The CDR3 region has the DNA TGTGCCAGCGGACCCGAAGTATTCTATGGCTACACCTTC. The chain is built from TRBV28 and TRBJ1-2, with no clear D. CDR3 length: 13 amino acids. Trimming stripped 8 bases from V and 4 bases from J, with 14 bases between. The germline V gene has CDR1 MDHEN and CDR2 SYDVKM.

This clonotype was found many times. The CDR3 reads CSASGVSNQPQHF. Written as DNA, the CDR3 is TGCAGTGCTAGTGGGGTTAGCAATCAGCCCCAGCATTTT. The chain employs TRBV20-1 and TRBJ1-5; D gene uncertain. CDR3 size: 13 residues. From germline, CDR1 is DFQATT and CDR2 SNEGSKA (reference sequence). The germline V and J ends were trimmed by 3 bases and 0 bases, with 6 bases remaining between them.

This clonotype was counted at least ten times. The chain couples TRBV28 to TRBJ2-2; unclear D gene. This CDR3 has 18 residues. Germline V gene lookup returns CDR1 MDHEN and CDR2 SYDVKM. Deletions cut 5 bases from V and 4 bases from J, with 23 bases between. The CDR3 nucleotides read TGTGCCAGCAGTCCAAAACCGACAAAGAAAGAATCCACCGGGGAGCTGTTTTTT. It encodes CASSPKPTKKESTGELFF.

This clonotype was seen more than once but under ten times. V and J are TRBV12-3 or TRBV12-4 and TRBJ1-2; D is unresolved. The CDR3 is made up of 13 amino acids. V was cut by 4 bases and J by 7 bases, with 13 bases left in between. CDR3 coding DNA: TGTGCCAGCAGTTCCCCGGGTAGCCCTGGCTACACCTTC. This sequence encodes CASSSPGSPGYTF.

This clonotype has at least ten counts. J is TRBJ1-5 and V is TRBV28; D gene ambiguous. CDR3 length equals 17 residues. Trimming cost V 4 bases and J 0 bases, with 16 bases left between them. Germline V gene sequence: CDR1 MDHEN, CDR2 SYDVKM. The CDR3 sequence: CASSSLSGGYSNQPQHF. The DNA for the CDR3 is TGTGCCAGCAGTTCCCTGAGCGGAGGCTATAGCAATCAGCCCCAGCATTTT.

This clonotype was counted ten times or more. The chain carries TRBV28 and TRBJ2-7, with D possibly TRBD1 on 5 matching bases. The CDR3 spans 12 residues. Between the trimmed V and J ends, which lost 5 bases and 2 bases, there was a span of 7 bases. Per germline, CDR1 MDHEN and CDR2 SYDVKM. The CDR3 spells CASSEQAYEQYF. The DNA for the CDR3 is TGTGCCAGCAGTGAACAGGCCTACGAGCAGTACTTC.

The chain recombines TRBV20-1 with TRBJ1-5; perhaps TRBD1 as D (6 bases). Germline V gene lookup returns CDR1 DFQATT and CDR2 SNEGSKA (reference sequence). Deletions cut 1 base from V and 2 bases from J, with 9 bases between. The CDR3 contains 14 residues. CDR3 DNA: TGCAGTGCTAGAGTGGGGGCTGGCAATCAGCCCCAGCATTTT. This gives the protein CSARVGAGNQPQHF.

The V gene is TRBV20-1, the J gene TRBJ1-1; no clear D gene. The ends were cut back, 3 bases at V and 4 bases at J, with 18 bases in the middle. CDR3 length: 15 residues. The germline V gene has CDR1 DFQATT and CDR2 SNEGSKA (reference sequence). CDR3 DNA sequence: TGCAGTGCTAGGCCCTACACGGGATATAGCACTGAAGCTTTCTTT. It translates to CSARPYTGYSTEAFF.

This clonotype was counted only a few times. This chain links TRBV5-5 with TRBJ1-3; D might be TRBD1 (5 bases). Germline values: CDR1 SGHKS, CDR2 YYEKEE (reference sequence). The V end was cut by 1 base, the J end by 9 bases, with 11 bases between. The CDR3 covers 13 residues. For the CDR3, the DNA is TGTGCCAGCAGCTTGCCAGGGAGCAGCACCATATATTTT. Translation gives CASSLPGSSTIYF.

This clonotype has ten or more counts. The chain has TRBV28 and TRBJ1-1; D gene uncertain. Germline V gene lookup returns CDR1 MDHEN and CDR2 SYDVKM. The V gene lost 2 bases and the J gene lost 0 bases, with 13 bases spanning the gap. CDR3 length equals 16 residues. In nucleotides, the CDR3 is TGTGCCAGCAGTTTAACCCCGGCGCCGATGAACACTGAAGCTTTCTTT. Protein: CASSLTPAPMNTEAFF.

The chain carries TRBV19 and TRBJ1-1, with 9 bases aligning to TRBD1. This CDR3 has 13 amino acids. Germline V gives CDR1 LNHDA, CDR2 SQIVND (reference sequence). Trimming took 11 bases from V and 6 from J; bases not matched to a gene: 10. The CDR3 sequence is CAGGDRECAEAFF. The DNA for the CDR3 is TGTGCCGGGGGGGACAGGGAATGCGCTGAAGCTTTCTTT. The variable domain in full, with the rest retrieved from reference TRBV19 and TRBJ1-1, is DGGITQSPKYLFRKEGQNVTLSCEQNLNHDAMYWYRQDPGQGLRLIYYSQIVNDFQKGDIAEGYSVSREKKESFPLTVTSAQKNPTAFYLCAGGDRECAEAFFGQGTRLTVV.

The sample holds many counts of this clonotype. The chain employs TRBV3-1 and TRBJ1-1; D not certain. In germline, CDR1 is LGHDT, CDR2 YNNKEL (reference sequence). This CDR3 is 12 amino acids long. V lost 4 bases and J lost 6, with 9 bases in between. Here the CDR3 reads CASSRGPAEAFF. In DNA form, the CDR3 reads TGTGCCAGCAGCCGAGGACCGGCTGAAGCTTTCTTT.

A note on this clonotype: This may be a read error, as it is one base from a much larger clone. The chain links TRBV7-9 to TRBJ1-1, with D uncertain. CDR3 length: 14 amino acids. CDR1 is SEHNR, CDR2 FQNEAQ, per germline (reference sequence). The CDR3 is CASSLSSVNTETFF. The CDR3 DNA is TGTGCCAGCAGCTTATCCTCAGTGAACACTGAAACTTTCTTT. Complete variable domain (other parts from reference TRBV7-9 and TRBJ1-1): DTGVSQNPRHKITKRGQNVTFRCDPISEHNRLYWYRQTLGQGPEFLTYFQNEAQLEKSRLLSDRFSAERPKGSFSTLEIQRTEQGDSAMYLCASSLSSVNTETFFGQGTRLTVV.

This chain uses TRBV2 with TRBJ2-3; D unresolved. In germline, CDR1 is SNHLY, CDR2 FYNNEI. Trimming left V 2 bases short and J 2 bases short, with 14 bases between. The CDR3 sequence is 16 residues long. The CDR3 loop is CASSELWGTYTDTQYF. The CDR3 DNA reads TGTGCCAGCAGTGAATTGTGGGGAACATACACAGATACGCAGTATTTT.

This CDR3 is CSARAKDRGYNSPLHF. CDR3 coding DNA: TGCAGTGCTAGAGCCAAAGACAGGGGATATAATTCACCCCTCCACTTT. V usage is TRBV20-1 and J usage is TRBJ1-6; 8 nucleotides align to TRBD1. Germline trimming cut 1 base from V and 4 bases from J; bases unmatched to any gene: 6. CDR3 length: 16 residues. CDR1 and CDR2 (germline): DFQATT, SNEGSKA (reference sequence).

The table lists this clonotype with a few counts. A much more abundant neighbour one base away suggests this may be a read error. The rearrangement joins TRBV24-1 to TRBJ2-5; a weak D match, TRBD2 (5 bases). CDR1 is KGHDR and CDR2 is SFDVKD in the germline V gene. This CDR3 is built from 15 residues. This CDR3 reads CAASDYRGSGETQYF. DNA for the CDR3: TGTGCCGCCAGTGACTACCGGGGATCAGGAGAGACCCAGTACTTC.

The chain has TRBV28 and TRBJ1-1; TRBD1 matches at 8 bases. With 5 bases clipped from V and 1 base from J, the junction kept 6 bases outside the gene matches. Germline assignment: CDR1 MDHEN and CDR2 SYDVKM. The CDR3 is 15 amino acids. CDR3 sequence: CASSQWTGRNTEAFF. As DNA, the CDR3 is TGTGCCAGCAGTCAATGGACAGGGCGGAACACTGAAGCTTTCTTT.

This clonotype has just a few counts. The V call is TRBV5-5, the J call TRBJ2-2, with 7 bases that match TRBD1. J lost 5 bases, V lost 1 base, and 11 bases had no gene match. Germline CDR1 and CDR2: SGHKS and YYEKEE (reference sequence). This CDR3 spans 17 amino acids. For the CDR3, the DNA is TGTGCCAGCAGCTTGCAAACCGGGACAGTGGGGACCGGGGAGCTGTTTTTT. As protein: CASSLQTGTVGTGELFF.

The V call is TRBV19, the J call TRBJ2-3, with 10 bases identical to TRBD2. The CDR3 covers 16 residues. The V segment lost 6 bases and the J segment 3 bases; nucleotides outside the gene matches: 9. Germline loops: CDR1 LNHDA, CDR2 SQIVND (reference sequence). CDR3 loop: CASSSVRAGGTDTQYF. The CDR3 DNA is TGTGCCAGTAGCTCCGTCAGAGCGGGAGGGACAGATACGCAGTATTTT. Full variable domain (outside the CDR3, taken from reference TRBV19 and TRBJ2-3): DGGITQSPKYLFRKEGQNVTLSCEQNLNHDAMYWYRQDPGQGLRLIYYSQIVNDFQKGDIAEGYSVSREKKESFPLTVTSAQKNPTAFYLCASSSVRAGGTDTQYFGPGTRLTVL.

The rearrangement joins TRBV4-1 to TRBJ1-5; no clear D gene. CDR1 is MGHRA and CDR2 is YSYEKL in the germline V gene. Trimming stripped 0 bases from V and 7 bases from J, with 13 bases between. This CDR3 spans 15 amino acids. Here the CDR3 reads CASSQDKTAGQPQHF. As DNA, the CDR3 is TGCGCCAGCAGCCAAGATAAGACGGCGGGGCAGCCCCAGCATTTT.

The chain employs TRBV6-2 or TRBV6-3 and TRBJ1-6; TRBD1 agrees at 7 bases. This CDR3 spans 16 amino acids. The junction had 7 bases not matched to a gene; V was cut back by 6 bases and J by 2 bases. Germline V gives CDR1 MNHEY, CDR2 SVGEGT. The CDR3 sequence is CASRRGGSPYNSPLHF. The CDR3 coding sequence is TGTGCCAGCAGACGAGGGGGCAGCCCCTATAATTCACCCCTCCACTTT.

This clonotype was observed at least ten times. This chain uses TRBV29-1 with TRBJ1-1; D gene ambiguous. V lost 4 bases, J lost 2 bases, and 11 bases lay in between. CDR1 SQVTM and CDR2 ANQGSEA come from the germline V gene. The CDR3 runs 13 residues. CDR3 nucleotide sequence: TGCAGCGTTGTACCAGGTTCAAACACTGAAGCTTTCTTT. Amino acids: CSVVPGSNTEAFF. Using reference TRBV29-1 and TRBJ1-1 for the parts outside the CDR3, the full variable domain is SAVISQKPSRDICQRGTSLTIQCQVDSQVTMMFWYRQQPGQSLTLIATANQGSEATYESGFVIDKFPISRPNLTFSTLTVSNMSPEDSSIYLCSVVPGSNTEAFFGQGTRLTVV.

This clonotype was found many times. This chain uses TRBV5-6 with TRBJ1-2; a possible D gene is TRBD1 (6 bases). Germline CDR1 SGHDT, CDR2 YYEEEE. The CDR3 consists of 13 residues. V lost 3 bases to trimming and J lost 3 bases, with 9 bases between them. CDR3 sequence reads: CASSSGEDYGYTF. Written as DNA, the CDR3 is TGTGCCAGCAGCTCAGGGGAGGACTATGGCTACACCTTC.

This chain links TRBV14 with TRBJ2-3; D ambiguous. V lost 0 bases and J lost 0, with 10 bases in between. The CDR3 consists of 16 residues. From germline, CDR1 is SGHDN and CDR2 FVKESK. CDR3: CASSQDSARSTDTQYF. As DNA, the CDR3 is TGTGCCAGCAGCCAAGATTCTGCGAGAAGCACAGATACGCAGTATTTT.

This sequence joins TRBV5-5 and TRBJ2-7; TRBD1 might be the D (6 bases). The CDR3 loop spans 15 amino acids. V was cut by 4 bases and J by 2 bases, with 16 bases left in between. The germline CDR1 and CDR2 sequences are SGHKS and YYEKEE (reference sequence). CDR3 sequence (DNA): TGTGCCAGCAGCCGATTAGACGGACAGACCTACGAGCAGTACTTC. Amino acids: CASSRLDGQTYEQYF.